Shown below are 18 T cell receptor beta chains from a single sample sequenced in a study of T-cell reconstitution after alpha-beta-depleted transplantation in children (TCRdb year 2016). Libraries were prepared through PCR. Instrument used: Illumina HiSeq 2500. TCR libraries were prepared with molecular barcoding, using unique molecular identifiers to normalize TCRbeta repertoire quantification. TCRdb applied fastp at Q25 and MiXCR to the public reads, then kept only in-frame beta chains. Duplicate CDR3 protein sequences are folded into a single record with the most common DNA and genes. This sample has 200,000 to 300,000 distinct CDR3 sequences in its table, and about 23% of those were observed once. Over 2.5% of the sample comes from the top ten. Taken with the paper, the label for treatment or condition translates to: allogeneic hematopoietic cell transplantation with graft depleted of TCRalphabeta T cells and CD19 B cells.

The material sequenced was PBMCs, taken before TCRalphabeta/CD19-depleted stem cell transplant. The receptors stem from a girl aged 2-9 years with Fanconi anemia, due to receive a stem cell transplant.

In this sample, this clonotype turned up many times. The rearrangement links TRBV7-8 to TRBJ2-3; 10 nucleotides line up with TRBD2. This CDR3 is 16 amino acids long. V lost 5 bases to trimming and J lost 4 bases; unmatched junction nucleotides: 9. Germline V gene lookup returns CDR1 SGHVS and CDR2 FQNEAQ. In DNA form, the CDR3 reads TGTGCCAGCAGCCCACAGCGGGGGGGGAGGGCAGATACGCAGTATTTT. Translation: CASSPQRGGRADTQYF.

The chain recombines TRBV20-1 with TRBJ2-1; no clear D. With 1 base removed from V and 0 bases from J, the gap between germline ends came to 13 bases. Germline loops: CDR1 DFQATT, CDR2 SNEGSKA (reference sequence). The CDR3 extends over 16 amino acids. The CDR3 region is CSARGSGGYSYNEQFF. The DNA of the CDR3 is TGCAGTGCTAGAGGCTCTGGCGGATACTCCTACAATGAGCAGTTCTTC.

This clonotype was observed at least ten times. This sequence joins TRBV6-5 and TRBJ2-3; the D is unclear. The CDR3 consists of 14 residues. Trimming cost V 0 bases and J 0 bases, with 4 bases left between them. Looked up from germline, CDR1 is MNHEY and CDR2 is SVGAGI. The chain's CDR3 is CASSYSMSTDTQYF. Here the CDR3 DNA reads TGTGCCAGCAGTTACTCTATGAGCACAGATACGCAGTATTTT.

This clonotype was observed many times. J is TRBJ2-5 and V is TRBV29-1, with 12 bases that match TRBD2. This CDR3 comprises 14 residues. Losses at the gene ends were 8 bases for V and 0 bases for J; bases not matched to a gene: 4. The germline CDR1 and CDR2 sequences are SQVTM and ANQGSEA. The CDR3 here is CSKTSGGHQETQYF. The CDR3 nucleotides are TGCAGCAAGACTAGCGGGGGCCACCAAGAGACCCAGTACTTC.

This clonotype was counted a few times. V and J are TRBV12-3 or TRBV12-4 and TRBJ1-4; D is unresolved. The CDR3 has 17 amino acids. The V gene lost 5 bases and the J gene lost 0 bases, with 16 bases spanning the gap. CDR3 sequence: CASSRTLAGSTNEKLFF. CDR3 in DNA: TGTGCCAGCAGTCGCACTCTAGCAGGTTCAACTAATGAAAAACTGTTTTTT.

This clonotype was detected only a few times. V is TRBV13 and J is TRBJ2-5; D is unresolved. The CDR3 contains 14 residues. Germline V gene data show CDR1 as PRHDT and CDR2 as FYEKMQ (reference sequence). Trimming removed 5 bases from V and 3 bases from J, with 13 bases in between. Written as DNA, the CDR3 is TGTGCCAGCAGCCTACGTTTAGAGGAAGAGACCCAGTACTTC. It translates to CASSLRLEEETQYF.

This clonotype has ten or more counts. The chain is built from TRBV4-2 and TRBJ2-3, with TRBD2 matching over 7 bases. V lost 0 bases to trimming and J lost 7 bases; unmatched junction nucleotides: 7. The CDR3 consists of 15 residues. CDR1 and CDR2 from the germline V gene are LGHNA and YNFKEQ. The CDR3 DNA reads TGTGCCAGCAGCCAAGACCGGCTAGCGGCGAATACGCAGTATTTT. Its translation is CASSQDRLAANTQYF.

This clonotype was observed many times. The gene calls are TRBV7-2 and TRBJ2-7; TRBD1 matches at 8 bases. Per germline, CDR1 SGHTA and CDR2 FQGNSA. The length of the CDR3 is 15 residues. V shed 5 bases, J shed 1 base, and the junction held 7 bases outside the gene matches. CDR3 in amino acids: CASSIDRGRSYEQYF. CDR3 DNA: TGTGCCAGCAGCATCGACAGGGGAAGGTCCTACGAGCAGTACTTC. The variable domain in full, with the rest retrieved from reference TRBV7-2 and TRBJ2-7, is GAGVSQSPSNKVTEKGKDVELRCDPISGHTALYWYRQSLGQGLEFLIYFQGNSAPDKSGLPSDRFSAERTGGSVSTLTIQRTQQEDSAVYLCASSIDRGRSYEQYFGPGTRLTVT.

This clonotype turned up a few times. The CDR3 reads CSVATSGSDPGNTIYF. The CDR3 bases are TGCAGCGTTGCGACGTCAGGGTCGGATCCTGGAAACACCATATATTTT. V gene TRBV29-1 combines with J gene TRBJ1-3; tentatively, D is TRBD1 (5 bases). The germline CDR1 and CDR2 sequences are SQVTM and ANQGSEA. With 4 bases removed from V and 2 bases from J, the gap between germline ends came to 18 bases. The CDR3 is made up of 16 amino acids.

This clonotype appeared many times. This rearrangement joins TRBV7-9 to TRBJ2-7; no clear D gene. Deletions cut 5 bases from V and 3 bases from J, with 5 bases between. CDR1 is SEHNR and CDR2 is FQNEAQ in the germline V gene (reference sequence). This CDR3 is built from 11 residues. The CDR3 here is CASSKIYEQYF. The CDR3 nucleotides read TGTGCCAGCAGCAAGATCTACGAGCAGTACTTC.

This clonotype was observed many times. V is TRBV4-1 and J is TRBJ2-1; TRBD1 or TRBD2 may be the D gene (6 bases each). Trimming took off 3 bases at V and 0 bases at J, with 12 bases between the two ends. The CDR3 spans 16 residues. The germline V gene has CDR1 MGHRA and CDR2 YSYEKL. The CDR3 here is CASSQSPGASYNEQFF. Here the CDR3 DNA reads TGCGCCAGCAGCCAGAGCCCGGGGGCCTCCTACAATGAGCAGTTCTTC.

The gene calls are TRBV20-1 and TRBJ2-1; a weak D match, TRBD2 (5 bases). Deletions cut 6 bases from V and 1 base from J, with 31 bases between. CDR1 is DFQATT and CDR2 is SNEGSKA in the germline V gene (reference sequence). The CDR3 is 20 residues long. CDR3 residues: CSAGKMGGSWDGLSYNEQFF. CDR3 in DNA: TGCAGTGCCGGGAAAATGGGCGGATCTTGGGATGGTTTATCCTACAATGAGCAGTTCTTC.

V gene TRBV20-1 combines with J gene TRBJ1-5, with D perhaps TRBD1 (5 bases). Trimming took off 6 bases at V and 5 bases at J, with 17 bases between the two ends. Germline CDR1 and CDR2: DFQATT and SNEGSKA (reference sequence). This CDR3 contains 14 residues. As DNA, the CDR3 is TGCAGTGCCACCCGGTCAGGGCCTGATCAGCCCCAGCATTTT. The encoded protein is CSATRSGPDQPQHF.

The chain uses TRBV6-5 and TRBJ2-1; D may correspond to TRBD1 or TRBD2 (5 bases each). Trimming stripped 6 bases from V and 8 bases from J, with 5 bases between. The CDR3 is 10 amino acids. Germline-derived CDR1 and CDR2 are MNHEY and SVGAGI. The CDR3 loop is CASRGDEQFF. DNA for the CDR3: TGTGCCAGCAGGGGGGATGAGCAGTTCTTC.

V gene TRBV4-2 combines with J gene TRBJ2-1; tentative D call: TRBD2 (6 bases). V lost 4 bases, J lost 5 bases, and 18 bases lay in between. CDR3 length: 16 residues. Germline lookup yields CDR1 LGHNA and CDR2 YNFKEQ. The CDR3 DNA is TGTGCCAGCAGCCGCAGCGGACTATCTTCGGACAATGAGCAGTTCTTC. This codes for CASSRSGLSSDNEQFF.

The V and J genes are TRBV28 and TRBJ2-7, with D perhaps assigned TRBD1 or TRBD2 (5 bases each). Per the germline V gene, CDR1 is MDHEN and CDR2 is SYDVKM. V dropped 3 bases and J dropped 4 bases, with 7 bases sitting between them. The CDR3 sequence is 12 residues long. The CDR3 nucleotides read TGTGCCAGCAGTTTCAGGGAGTACGAGCAGTACTTC. This sequence encodes CASSFREYEQYF. Using reference TRBV28 and TRBJ2-7 for the parts outside the CDR3, the full variable domain is DVKVTQSSRYLVKRTGEKVFLECVQDMDHENMFWYRQDPGLGLRLIYFSYDVKMKEKGDIPEGYSVSREKKERFSLILESASTNQTSMYLCASSFREYEQYFGPGTRLTVT.

This clonotype showed up just a few times. This sequence joins TRBV20-1 and TRBJ1-2; 7 nucleotides agree with TRBD1. With 6 bases clipped from V and 7 bases from J, the junction kept 5 bases outside the gene matches. Germline V gene lookup returns CDR1 DFQATT and CDR2 SNEGSKA (reference sequence). The CDR3 has 11 residues. In nucleotides, the CDR3 is TGCAGTGCGATTTACAGGGGTGGCTACACCTTC. Translated, it gives CSAIYRGGYTF.

This clonotype was seen a handful of times. The V call is TRBV29-1, the J call TRBJ1-1, with D maybe TRBD1 (6 bases). Germline-derived CDR1 and CDR2 are SQVTM and ANQGSEA. CDR3 length equals 14 residues. Trimming removed 0 bases from V and 5 bases from J, with 13 bases in between. The CDR3 DNA is TGCAGCGTTGAAGACCAGGGGTCGGGGACTGAAGCTTTCTTT. This encodes CSVEDQGSGTEAFF.